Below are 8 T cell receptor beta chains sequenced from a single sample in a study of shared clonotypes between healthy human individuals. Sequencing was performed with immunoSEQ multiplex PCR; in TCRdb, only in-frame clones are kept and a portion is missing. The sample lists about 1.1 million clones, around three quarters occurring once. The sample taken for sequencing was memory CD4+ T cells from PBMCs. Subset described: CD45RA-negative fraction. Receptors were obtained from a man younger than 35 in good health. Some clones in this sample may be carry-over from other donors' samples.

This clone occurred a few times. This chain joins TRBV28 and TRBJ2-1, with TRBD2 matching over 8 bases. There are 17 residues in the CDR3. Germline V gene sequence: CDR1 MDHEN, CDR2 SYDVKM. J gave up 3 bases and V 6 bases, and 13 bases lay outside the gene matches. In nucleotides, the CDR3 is TGTGCCAGCAGCGACCAAGAAGGAGCGGGAGACTACAATGAGCAGTTCTTC. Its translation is CASSDQEGAGDYNEQFF.

DNA of the CDR3: TGCGCCAGCAGCTACGAGGTGGGCGGGAGGAGCTCCTACGAGCAGTACTTC. It encodes CASSYEVGGRSSYEQYF. The rearrangement joins TRBV5-1 to TRBJ2-7; 8 bases are shared with TRBD2. Germline-derived CDR1 and CDR2 are SGHRS and YFSETQ. The CDR3 runs to 17 residues. With 3 bases clipped from V and 0 bases from J, the junction kept 11 bases outside the gene matches.

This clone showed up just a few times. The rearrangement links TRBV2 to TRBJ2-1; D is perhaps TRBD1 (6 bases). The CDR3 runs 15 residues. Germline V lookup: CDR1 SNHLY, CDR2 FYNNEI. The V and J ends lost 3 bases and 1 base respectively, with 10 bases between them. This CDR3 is CASSDLTGSYNEQFF. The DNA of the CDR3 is TGTGCCAGCAGTGATTTGACAGGTTCCTACAATGAGCAGTTCTTC.

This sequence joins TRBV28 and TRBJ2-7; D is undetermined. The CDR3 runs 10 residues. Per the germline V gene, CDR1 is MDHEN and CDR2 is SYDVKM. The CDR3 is CASRRKEQYF. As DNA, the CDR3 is TGTGCGAGCCGGAGAAAAGAGCAGTACTTC.

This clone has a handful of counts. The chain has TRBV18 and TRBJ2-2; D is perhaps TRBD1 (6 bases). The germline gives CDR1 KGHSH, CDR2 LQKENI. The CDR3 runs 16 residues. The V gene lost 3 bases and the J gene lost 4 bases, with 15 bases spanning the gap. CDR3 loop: CASSPLGQTITGELFF. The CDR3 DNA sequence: TGTGCCAGCTCACCGCTAGGACAGACCATCACCGGGGAGCTGTTTTTT.

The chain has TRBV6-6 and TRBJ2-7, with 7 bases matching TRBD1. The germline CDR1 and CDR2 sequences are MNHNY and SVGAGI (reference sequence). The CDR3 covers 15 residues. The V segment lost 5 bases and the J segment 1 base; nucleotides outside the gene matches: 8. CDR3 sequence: CASSRDSTYSYEQYF. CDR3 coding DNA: TGTGCCAGCAGTCGGGACAGTACTTATTCCTACGAGCAGTACTTC.

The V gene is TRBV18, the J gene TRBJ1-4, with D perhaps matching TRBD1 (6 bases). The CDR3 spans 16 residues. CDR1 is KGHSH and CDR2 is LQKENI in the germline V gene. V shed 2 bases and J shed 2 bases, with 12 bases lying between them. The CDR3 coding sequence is TGTGCCAGCTCACCAACGGGGGCCCCCACTAATGAAAAACTGTTTTTT. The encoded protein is CASSPTGAPTNEKLFF.

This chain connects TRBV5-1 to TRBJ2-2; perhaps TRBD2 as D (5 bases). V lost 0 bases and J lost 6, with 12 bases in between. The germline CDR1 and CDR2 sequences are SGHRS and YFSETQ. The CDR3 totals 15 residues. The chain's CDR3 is CASSLVSLAPGELFF. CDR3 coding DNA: TGCGCCAGCAGCTTGGTCTCGCTAGCTCCCGGGGAGCTGTTTTTT.